Shown below are 26 T cell receptor beta chains from a single sample sequenced in a study of T cells of healthy individuals. From the 5' RACE reads, TCRdb called clonotypes with MiXCR, one entry per CDR3 protein. The table records about 53,000 distinct CDR3 sequences, approximately 15% of them present only once. These receptors were obtained from a human donor in good health.

This clonotype was observed at least ten times. This chain connects TRBV5-1 to TRBJ1-6; D may be TRBD1 (6 bases). Germline V lookup: CDR1 SGHRS, CDR2 YFSETQ. CDR3 size: 14 residues. Trimming shortened V by 1 base and J by 10 bases, and 12 bases separated the two germline ends. This CDR3 reads CASSLQGSGSPLHF. The CDR3 nucleotides are TGCGCCAGCAGCTTGCAGGGGTCGGGGTCACCCCTCCACTTT.

This clonotype was picked up many times. J is TRBJ2-5 and V is TRBV7-2; the D gene is possibly TRBD1 (5 bases). Germline V lookup: CDR1 SGHTA, CDR2 FQGNSA. Trimming stripped 0 bases from V and 7 bases from J, with 9 bases between. This CDR3 contains 13 residues. CDR3 sequence (DNA): TGTGCCAGCAGCTTAGCCCACCAGGGGACCCAGTACTTC. Amino acids: CASSLAHQGTQYF.

This clonotype was detected only a few times. The chain recombines TRBV7-2 with TRBJ2-7; TRBD2 is a possible D gene (6 bases). CDR3 length equals 14 residues. Germline V CDR1 and CDR2: SGHTA, FQGNSA. Trimming cost V 5 bases and J 4 bases, with 15 bases left between them. CDR3 in amino acids: CASSPTRAGYEQYF. For the CDR3, the DNA is TGTGCCAGCAGCCCAACGCGGGCGGGATACGAGCAGTACTTC.

The V and J genes are TRBV29-1 and TRBJ2-3; 8 nucleotides line up with TRBD2. Per the germline V gene, CDR1 is SQVTM and CDR2 is ANQGSEA. Trimming cost V 2 bases and J 7 bases; bases outside gene matches: 11. The CDR3 is made up of 15 amino acids. The CDR3 nucleotides are TGCAGCGTTGAAAGGGGTAGCGGGAAGGGAAATACGCAGTATTTT. It encodes CSVERGSGKGNTQYF.

V gene TRBV7-2 combines with J gene TRBJ2-3, with D unresolved. Germline V gene sequence: CDR1 SGHTA, CDR2 FQGNSA. CDR3 length: 14 amino acids. The ends were cut back, 1 base at V and 2 bases at J, with 7 bases in the middle. The DNA of the CDR3 is TGTGCCAGCAGCTTAGTGGCGGTCACAGATACGCAGTATTTT. Amino acids: CASSLVAVTDTQYF.

The chain combines TRBV5-5 with TRBJ2-1; 9 bases are shared with TRBD2. V gave up 3 bases and J gave up 2 bases; unmatched junction bases: 3. The length of the CDR3 is 15 residues. Looked up from germline, CDR1 is SGHKS and CDR2 is YYEKEE (reference sequence). The CDR3 spells CASSSGLAPYNEQFF. The CDR3 coding sequence is TGTGCCAGCAGCTCGGGACTAGCCCCCTACAATGAGCAGTTCTTC.

This clonotype was found many times. This rearrangement joins TRBV5-1 to TRBJ2-2; D remains unclear. V gave up 0 bases and J gave up 6 bases, with 9 bases separating them. Germline V lookup: CDR1 SGHRS, CDR2 YFSETQ. The CDR3 runs 14 residues. The CDR3 region is CASSLVPSAGELFF. The CDR3 DNA sequence: TGCGCCAGCAGCTTGGTGCCCAGCGCCGGGGAGCTGTTTTTT. The complete variable domain, with remaining parts taken from reference TRBV5-1 and TRBJ2-2, reads KAGVTQTPRYLIKTRGQQVTLSCSPISGHRSVSWYQQTPGQGLQFLFEYFSETQRNKGNFPGRFSGRQFSNSRSEMNVSTLELGDSALYLCASSLVPSAGELFFGEGSRLTVL.

This clonotype was seen only a few times. This chain uses TRBV2 with TRBJ2-2; D perhaps matches TRBD2 (6 bases). Germline loops: CDR1 SNHLY, CDR2 FYNNEI. This CDR3 has 14 amino acids. V lost 8 bases and J 1 base, leaving 11 bases between the germline ends. CDR3 coding DNA: TGTGCCAGCGGGGGGACGGAGAACACCGGGGAGCTGTTTTTT. Amino acid sequence: CASGGTENTGELFF.

This clonotype was counted between two and nine times. The chain carries TRBV20-1 and TRBJ2-3; D call uncertain. V was clipped by 0 bases and J by 0 bases, with 13 bases between them. This CDR3 comprises 16 residues. Per germline, CDR1 DFQATT and CDR2 SNEGSKA (reference sequence). In nucleotides, the CDR3 is TGCAGTGCTAGAGATAGTGAGTTTTCTAGCACAGATACGCAGTATTTT. The encoded protein is CSARDSEFSSTDTQYF.

The rearrangement uses TRBV4-1 and TRBJ2-7, with 8 bases identical to TRBD2. The CDR3 covers 14 residues. J lost 6 bases, V lost 8 bases, and 12 bases had no gene match. Germline V gives CDR1 MGHRA, CDR2 YSYEKL. The CDR3, as DNA: TGCGCCAGCGGCAGACTAGCGCCCATGGTCGAGCAGTACTTC. Its protein is CASGRLAPMVEQYF.

This clonotype was picked up many times. The V and J genes are TRBV5-5 and TRBJ2-5, with D maybe TRBD2 (5 bases). Germline values: CDR1 SGHKS, CDR2 YYEKEE (reference sequence). The CDR3 runs 14 residues. Trimming left V 3 bases short and J 5 bases short, with 14 bases between. CDR3 in DNA: TGTGCCAGCAGCTGGGAATCGGGGATGGAGACCCAGTACTTC. It codes for CASSWESGMETQYF.

Only a few counts were recorded for this clonotype. The CDR3: CASSQETLGGAYQETQYF. CDR3 DNA: TGCGCCAGCAGCCAAGAAACCTTAGGCGGGGCGTACCAAGAGACCCAGTACTTC. The chain recombines TRBV4-3 with TRBJ2-5, with a tentative D call TRBD2 (6 bases). The CDR3 totals 18 residues. Germline V gives CDR1 LGHNA, CDR2 YSLEER. Trimming stripped 0 bases from V and 0 bases from J, with 17 bases between.

This clonotype has a count of ten or more. The chain joins TRBV5-8 to TRBJ2-1; 10 bases are shared with TRBD1. This CDR3 comprises 16 residues. Looked up from germline, CDR1 is SGHTS and CDR2 is YDEGEE. V shed 0 bases and J 3 bases; nucleotides not matched to a gene: 3. CDR3 region: CASSLVTGGLYNEQFF. The CDR3 coding sequence is TGTGCCAGCAGCTTGGTGACAGGGGGCCTCTACAATGAGCAGTTCTTC.

The sample holds many counts of this clonotype. V gene TRBV10-3 combines with J gene TRBJ1-1; 10 bases map to TRBD1. The CDR3 spans 16 residues. With 6 bases clipped from V and 1 base from J, the junction kept 8 bases outside the gene matches. The germline gives CDR1 ENHRY, CDR2 SYGVKD. DNA for the CDR3: TGTGCCATCAGCCGGGACAGGGGTGGGGCGAACACTGAAGCTTTCTTT. Translating it yields CAISRDRGGANTEAFF.

This clonotype was observed at least ten times. CDR3 region: CASSYSKGASVYEQYF. DNA for the CDR3: TGTGCCAGCAGTTACTCGAAGGGGGCATCGGTCTACGAGCAGTACTTC. This rearrangement joins TRBV6-2 or TRBV6-3 to TRBJ2-7; 7 positions agree with TRBD1. The V segment lost 0 bases and the J segment 3 bases; nucleotides outside the gene matches: 8. This CDR3 is built from 16 residues. CDR1 is MNHEY and CDR2 is SVGEGT in the germline V gene.

This sequence joins TRBV28 and TRBJ1-2, with D hard to call. V was trimmed by 2 bases and J by 4 bases, leaving 11 bases between them. Per germline, CDR1 MDHEN and CDR2 SYDVKM. CDR3 length: 14 amino acids. In DNA, the CDR3 is TGTGCCAGCAGTTTACCCAATGGACCCTATGGCTACACCTTC. It encodes CASSLPNGPYGYTF.

This chain connects TRBV6-5 to TRBJ2-7, with a possible D match to TRBD2 (6 bases). Germline V gene sequence: CDR1 MNHEY, CDR2 SVGAGI. V lost 6 bases, J lost 1 base, and 16 bases lay in between. The CDR3 loop spans 15 amino acids. CDR3 nucleotides: TGTGCCAGCAGCTCGGGGCTAGCGATTTCCTACGAGCAGTACTTC. Translating gives CASSSGLAISYEQYF.

This clonotype was seen ten or more times. The genes are TRBV20-1 and TRBJ2-1, with D perhaps TRBD2 (5 bases). Trimming removed 0 bases from V and 0 bases from J, with 21 bases in between. Germline V gene lookup returns CDR1 DFQATT and CDR2 SNEGSKA (reference sequence). The CDR3 is made up of 19 amino acids. The CDR3 spells CSARDSLAPTPSSYNEQFF. CDR3 DNA sequence: TGCAGTGCTAGAGATTCGCTAGCCCCCACACCCAGCTCCTACAATGAGCAGTTCTTC.

This clonotype was seen a handful of times. V gene TRBV11-3 combines with J gene TRBJ2-3; D is possibly TRBD1 (6 bases). The germline V gene has CDR1 SGHNT and CDR2 YENEEA. With 4 bases removed from V and 1 base from J, the gap between germline ends came to 12 bases. The CDR3 sequence is 15 residues long. Here the CDR3 reads CASSSRGGGTDTQYF. The CDR3 DNA sequence: TGTGCCAGCAGCTCGAGAGGGGGAGGCACAGATACGCAGTATTTT.

This clonotype was seen ten or more times. The rearrangement links TRBV5-6 to TRBJ1-5; 8 positions agree with TRBD1. This CDR3 is 15 amino acids long. V lost 4 bases and J lost 5; bases outside the gene matches: 8. The V gene's germline CDR1 is SGHDT and CDR2 YYEEEE. As DNA, the CDR3 is TGTGCCAGCAGCATCCAGGGGGCTCGGTATCAGCCCCAGCATTTT. Protein: CASSIQGARYQPQHF. Drawing the rest from reference TRBV5-6 and TRBJ1-5, the complete variable domain is DAGVTQSPTHLIKTRGQQVTLRCSPKSGHDTVSWYQQALGQGPQFIFQYYEEEERQRGNFPDRFSGHQFPNYSSELNVNALLLGDSALYLCASSIQGARYQPQHFGDGTRLSIL.

The gene calls are TRBV6-2 or TRBV6-3 and TRBJ2-1; a weak D match, TRBD2 (5 bases). The CDR3 contains 12 residues. V lost 5 bases and J 6 bases, leaving 8 bases between the germline ends. Germline V lookup: CDR1 MNHEY, CDR2 SVGEGT. CDR3 DNA sequence: TGTGCCAGCAGTACCGGACTCAATGAGCAGTTCTTC. Translating gives CASSTGLNEQFF.

The rearrangement links TRBV7-2 to TRBJ2-7, with 8 bases that match TRBD1. With V trimmed by 2 bases and J by 4 bases, 7 bases remained unmatched. This CDR3 has 15 amino acids. CDR1 SGHTA and CDR2 FQGNSA come from the germline V gene. The DNA for the CDR3 is TGTGCCAGCAGCTTAAACCCAGGGGGCGCGTACGAGCAGTACTTC. It codes for CASSLNPGGAYEQYF.

This clonotype was found many times. This chain's CDR3 is CASSQADRETEAFF. The CDR3 DNA follows: TGCGCCAGCAGCCAAGCCGACAGGGAAACTGAAGCTTTCTTT. The chain combines TRBV4-3 with TRBJ1-1; 7 positions agree with TRBD1. J lost 5 bases, V lost 1 base, and 4 bases had no gene match. CDR1 is LGHNA, CDR2 YSLEER, per germline. This CDR3 region has 14 residues.

This clonotype was recorded a few times. This rearrangement joins TRBV11-2 to TRBJ2-5; D is ambiguous. The CDR3 runs to 14 residues. V was shortened by 5 bases and J by 7 bases, with 17 bases between the two germline ends. Looked up from germline, CDR1 is SGHAT and CDR2 is FQNNGV. The CDR3 DNA sequence: TGTGCCAGCAGCCAGGACGCAGCAATTGGGACCCAGTACTTC. This encodes CASSQDAAIGTQYF.

For the CDR3, the DNA is TGTGCCAGCAGTCCCGACAGGGGGCAATACACCGGGGAGCTGTTTTTT. It yields the protein CASSPDRGQYTGELFF. The chain employs TRBV12-3 or TRBV12-4 and TRBJ2-2; 10 nucleotides agree with TRBD1. The CDR3 has 16 amino acids. J lost 3 bases, V lost 5 bases, and 6 bases had no gene match.

This clonotype was counted a few times. This chain joins TRBV4-1 and TRBJ2-1, with 11 bases identical to TRBD2. V was clipped by 0 bases and J by 10 bases; unmatched bases: 5. The CDR3 consists of 15 residues. Germline lookup yields CDR1 MGHRA and CDR2 YSYEKL. CDR3 nucleotides: TGCGCCAGCAGCCAAGAGACTAGCGGGGCTGGGGAGCAGTTCTTC. Its protein is CASSQETSGAGEQFF.